These 3 T cell receptor beta chains were sequenced from one sample in a study of blood T cells in healthy people across ages. Sample-barcoded 5' priming and a J-beta primer mix drove a second PCR of about 7 to 12 cycles. TCRdb re-called the 5' RACE reads through MiXCR, storing one row per CDR3 protein. The table lists roughly 800,000 distinct CDR3 sequences, about three fifths of them singletons. Source material: blood. The receptors come from a man aged 25 to 45 in good health.

This chain links TRBV25-1 with TRBJ2-3, with D unresolved. The germline gives CDR1 MGHDK, CDR2 SYGVNS. The V gene lost 7 bases and the J gene lost 3 bases, with 5 bases spanning the gap. The CDR3 extends over 11 amino acids. This CDR3 is CASMVTDTQYF. The CDR3 nucleotides read TGTGCCAGCATGGTGACAGATACGCAGTATTTT.

As for this clonotype: Relative to the germline gene, one junction end is altered; a read error may explain this. The chain carries TRBV10-3 and TRBJ2-7; D is possibly TRBD2 (6 bases). Germline V lookup: CDR1 ENHRY, CDR2 SYGVKD. The CDR3 is 14 amino acids. The CDR3 protein is CAIRESGGNKTRYF. CDR3 nucleotide sequence: TGCGCCATCAGAGAAAGTGGAGGGAACAAGACCCGGTACTTC.

The CDR3: CSARVTGGLYEQFF. DNA of the CDR3: TGCAGTGCTAGAGTCACAGGGGGCCTTTATGAGCAGTTCTTC. The chain links TRBV20-1 to TRBJ2-1; 9 nucleotides align to TRBD1. Per germline, CDR1 DFQATT and CDR2 SNEGSKA (reference sequence). The CDR3 is 14 residues long. After removal of 1 base from V and 8 bases from J, the junction contained 6 bases not matched to a gene.